One T cell receptor beta chain is described in this entry. Its target antigen remains unknown. No base quality information exists; no much larger clone differs at one position. In the paper's terms, the treatment or condition label means: allogeneic hematopoietic cell transplantation with graft depleted of TCRalphabeta T cells and CD19 B cells. Transplant recipients were children who received TCRalphabeta/CD19-depleted allogeneic hematopoietic cell grafts. Based on the germline V gene, the CDR1 and CDR2 sequences are MNHNS and SASEGT. Including cysteine and phenylalanine, the CDR3 has 16 amino acids. Only the CDR3 DNA stays, 48 bases, in frame from base 1. V loses 4 bases of germline sequence and J loses 1 base, and the interval between the two ends is 14 bases. This record comes from a study of T-cell reconstitution after alpha-beta-depleted transplantation in children (dated by TCRdb to 2016 to 2017). Looking at the study overall: The study quantitatively tracked T-cell immune reconstitution after TCRalphabeta/CD19-depleted allogeneic hematopoietic cell transplantation in children using TCR repertoire profiling.

The full study reports these points: The frequencies of hyperexpanded clones fell over the following months, and after one year, T-cell counts and TCRbeta diversity were mostly attributed to newly produced T cells. In some patients, high TCRbeta diversity at day 60 was attributed to recipient T cells and intrathymic progenitors that had survived conditioning. About two months after transplant, the apparently early recovery of alphabetaT-cell counts reportedly depended on just several hundred clones that had expanded rapidly and came from non-depleted graft cells.

The library relied on PCR. TCRdb names Illumina HiSeq 2500 as the instrument used. TCR library preparation used molecular barcoding, with unique molecular identifiers applied to normalize quantification of the TCRbeta repertoire. Using fastp trimming at Q25 and MiXCR clonotype assembly, TCRdb reanalyzed the public sequencing data and kept in-frame beta chains. A single entry per CDR3 protein holds the most common genes and DNA from its merged rows. This sample holds fewer than 550,000 distinct CDR3 sequences; 10% to 12% were observed only once. 12% to 15% of the sample rests with the top ten. Sequencing used PBMCs, mostly from graft donor cells, obtained 180 days after TCRalphabeta/CD19-depleted stem cell transplant. This TCR was sampled from a female patient between 2 and 15 years old who had a stem cell transplant for aplastic anemia, so the T cells may come from the graft donor. The chain is made from TRBV6-1 and TRBJ2-1; perhaps TRBD1 is the D gene, with 6 bases matching. The DNA sequence is given as TGTGCCAGCAGTGCGAACAGGGTTTGGTCCTACAATGAGCAGTTCTTC. This gives the protein CASSANRVWSYNEQFF.